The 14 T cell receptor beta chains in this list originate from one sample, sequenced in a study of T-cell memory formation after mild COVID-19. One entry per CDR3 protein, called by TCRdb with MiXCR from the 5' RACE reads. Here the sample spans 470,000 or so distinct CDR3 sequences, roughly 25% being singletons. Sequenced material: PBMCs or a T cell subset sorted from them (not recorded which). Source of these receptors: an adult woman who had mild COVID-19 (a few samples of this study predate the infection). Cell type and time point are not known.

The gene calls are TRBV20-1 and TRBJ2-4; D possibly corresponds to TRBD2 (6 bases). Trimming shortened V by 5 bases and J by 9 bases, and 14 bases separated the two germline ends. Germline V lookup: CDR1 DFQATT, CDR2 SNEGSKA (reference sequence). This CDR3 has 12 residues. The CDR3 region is CSARDSGSIQYF. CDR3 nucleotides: TGCAGTGCTCGGGACTCGGGAAGCATTCAGTACTTC.

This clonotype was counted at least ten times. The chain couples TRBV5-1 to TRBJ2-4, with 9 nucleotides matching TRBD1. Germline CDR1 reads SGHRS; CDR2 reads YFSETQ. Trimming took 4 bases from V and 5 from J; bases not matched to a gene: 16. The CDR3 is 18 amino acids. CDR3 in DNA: TGCGCCAGCAGCGCACTACCCTTGGACAGGGGAGGCCAAAACATTCAGTACTTC. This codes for CASSALPLDRGGQNIQYF.

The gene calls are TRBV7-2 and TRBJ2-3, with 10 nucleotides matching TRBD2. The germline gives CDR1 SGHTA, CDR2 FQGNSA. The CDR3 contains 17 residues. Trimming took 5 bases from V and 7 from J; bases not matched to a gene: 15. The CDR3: CASSPRRVAGGRNTQYF. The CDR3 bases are TGTGCCAGCAGCCCCCGAAGGGTAGCGGGAGGTAGAAATACGCAGTATTTT.

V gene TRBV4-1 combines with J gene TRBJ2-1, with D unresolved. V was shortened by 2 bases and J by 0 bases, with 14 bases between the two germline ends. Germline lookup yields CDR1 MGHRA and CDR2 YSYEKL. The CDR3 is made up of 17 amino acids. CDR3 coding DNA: TGCGCCAGCAGCCAAACCCTCGTCCAGGCCTCCTACAATGAGCAGTTCTTC. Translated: CASSQTLVQASYNEQFF.

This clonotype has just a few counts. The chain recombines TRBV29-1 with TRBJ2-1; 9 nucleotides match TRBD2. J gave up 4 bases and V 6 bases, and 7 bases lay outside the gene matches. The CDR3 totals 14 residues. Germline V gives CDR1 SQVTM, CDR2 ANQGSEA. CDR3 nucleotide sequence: TGCAGCGTAGACGATAGCGGGAGATACAATGAGCAGTTCTTC. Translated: CSVDDSGRYNEQFF.

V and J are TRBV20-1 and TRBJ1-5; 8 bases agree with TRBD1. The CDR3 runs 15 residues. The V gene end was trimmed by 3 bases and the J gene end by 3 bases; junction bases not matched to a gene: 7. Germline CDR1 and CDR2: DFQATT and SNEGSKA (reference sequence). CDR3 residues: CSASWPGGINQPQHF. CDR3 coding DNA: TGCAGTGCTAGCTGGCCAGGGGGCATCAATCAGCCCCAGCATTTT.

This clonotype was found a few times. The CDR3 loop reads CSARERQGLFLAKNIQYF. The CDR3 nucleotides read TGCAGTGCTAGGGAGCGGCAGGGACTATTTCTAGCCAAAAACATTCAGTACTTC. This rearrangement joins TRBV20-1 to TRBJ2-4, with 7 bases fitting TRBD2. CDR1 and CDR2 (germline): DFQATT, SNEGSKA (reference sequence). CDR3 size: 18 residues. The ends lost 3 bases at V and 0 bases at J; junction bases unmatched: 14.

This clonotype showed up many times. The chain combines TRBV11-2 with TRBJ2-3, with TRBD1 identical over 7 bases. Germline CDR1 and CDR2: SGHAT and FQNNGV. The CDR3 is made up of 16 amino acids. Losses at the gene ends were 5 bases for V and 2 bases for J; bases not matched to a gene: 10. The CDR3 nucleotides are TGTGCCAGCAGCCCTCCGCGGACAGGTGTCACAGATACGCAGTATTTT. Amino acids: CASSPPRTGVTDTQYF.

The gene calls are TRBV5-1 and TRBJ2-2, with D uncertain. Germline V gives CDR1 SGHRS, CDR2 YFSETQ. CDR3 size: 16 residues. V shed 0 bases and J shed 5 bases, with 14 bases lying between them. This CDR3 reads CASSLAVGRETGELFF. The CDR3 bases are TGCGCCAGCAGCTTGGCCGTTGGCAGAGAAACCGGGGAGCTGTTTTTT.

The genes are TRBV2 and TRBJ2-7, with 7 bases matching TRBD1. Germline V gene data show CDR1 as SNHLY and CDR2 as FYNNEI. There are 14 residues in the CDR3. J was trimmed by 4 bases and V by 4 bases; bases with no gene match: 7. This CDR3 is CASSGQGLRYEQYF. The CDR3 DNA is TGTGCCAGCAGTGGACAGGGTTTGAGGTACGAGCAGTACTTC.

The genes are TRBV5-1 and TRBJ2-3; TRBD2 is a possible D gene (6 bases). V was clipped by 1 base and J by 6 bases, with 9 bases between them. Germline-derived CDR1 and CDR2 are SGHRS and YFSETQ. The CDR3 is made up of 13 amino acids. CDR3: CASSLSGDDTQYF. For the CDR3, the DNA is TGCGCCAGCAGCTTGTCGGGGGATGATACGCAGTATTTT.

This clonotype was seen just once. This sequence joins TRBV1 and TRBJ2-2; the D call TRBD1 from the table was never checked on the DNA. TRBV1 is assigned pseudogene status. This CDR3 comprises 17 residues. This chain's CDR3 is CTSSQLYDRDGTGELFF. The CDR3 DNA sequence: TGCACCAGCAGCCAACTGTACGACAGGGATGGTACCGGGGAGCTGTTTTTT.

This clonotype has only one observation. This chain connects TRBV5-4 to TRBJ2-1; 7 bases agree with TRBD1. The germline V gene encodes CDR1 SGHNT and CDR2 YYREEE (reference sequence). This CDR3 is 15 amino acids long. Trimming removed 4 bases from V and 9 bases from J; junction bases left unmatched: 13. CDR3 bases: TGTGCCAGCAGCCTGACAGGGTATACTAAAGGTGAGCAGTTCTTC. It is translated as CASSLTGYTKGEQFF. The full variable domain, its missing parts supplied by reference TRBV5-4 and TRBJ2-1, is ETGVTQSPTHLIKTRGQQVTLRCSSQSGHNTVSWYQQALGQGPQFIFQYYREEENGRGNFPPRFSGLQFPNYSSELNVNALELDDSALYLCASSLTGYTKGEQFFGPGTRLTVL.

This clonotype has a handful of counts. For the CDR3, the DNA is TGCGCCAGCCTAACGGCGCCGGGTTACTACAATGAGCAGTTCTTC. Its protein product is CASLTAPGYYNEQFF. V and J are TRBV5-1 and TRBJ2-1, with D unresolved. The CDR3 runs 15 residues. Germline V lookup: CDR1 SGHRS, CDR2 YFSETQ. The V end was cut by 7 bases, the J end by 3 bases, with 17 bases between.